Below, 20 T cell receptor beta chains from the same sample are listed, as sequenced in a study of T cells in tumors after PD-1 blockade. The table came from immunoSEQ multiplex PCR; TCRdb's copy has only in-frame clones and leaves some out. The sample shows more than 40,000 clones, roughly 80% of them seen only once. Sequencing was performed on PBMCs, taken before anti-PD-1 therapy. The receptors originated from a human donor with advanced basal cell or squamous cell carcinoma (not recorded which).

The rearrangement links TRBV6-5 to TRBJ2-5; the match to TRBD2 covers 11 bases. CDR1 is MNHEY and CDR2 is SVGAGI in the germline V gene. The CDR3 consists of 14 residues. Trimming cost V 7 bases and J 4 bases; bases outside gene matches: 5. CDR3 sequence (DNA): TGTGCCAGCACAGATAGCGGGGGGGCAGAGACCCAGTACTTC. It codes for CASTDSGGAETQYF.

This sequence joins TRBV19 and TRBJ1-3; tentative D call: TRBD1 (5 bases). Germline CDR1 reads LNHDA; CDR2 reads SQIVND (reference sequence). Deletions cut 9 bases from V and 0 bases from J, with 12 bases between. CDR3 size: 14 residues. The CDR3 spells CASDRGYSGNTIYF. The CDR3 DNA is TGTGCCAGCGACAGAGGTTACTCTGGAAACACCATATATTTT. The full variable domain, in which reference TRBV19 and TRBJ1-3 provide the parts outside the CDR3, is DGGITQSPKYLFRKEGQNVTLSCEQNLNHDAMYWYRQDPGQGLRLIYYSQIVNDFQKGDIAEGYSVSREKKESFPLTVTSAQKNPTAFYLCASDRGYSGNTIYFGEGSWLTVV.

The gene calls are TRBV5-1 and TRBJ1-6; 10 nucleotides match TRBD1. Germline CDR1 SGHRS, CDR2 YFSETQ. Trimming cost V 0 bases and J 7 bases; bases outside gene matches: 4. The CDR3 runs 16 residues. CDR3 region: CASSLGPGQGNSPLHF. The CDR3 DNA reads TGCGCCAGCAGCTTGGGGCCGGGACAGGGGAATTCACCCCTCCACTTT.

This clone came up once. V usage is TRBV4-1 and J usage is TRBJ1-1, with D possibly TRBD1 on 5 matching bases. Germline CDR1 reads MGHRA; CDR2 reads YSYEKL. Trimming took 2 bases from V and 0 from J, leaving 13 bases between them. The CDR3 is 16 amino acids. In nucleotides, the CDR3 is TGCGCCAGCAGCCAATGGGTCGGGGCGGTGAACACTGAAGCTTTCTTT. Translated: CASSQWVGAVNTEAFF.

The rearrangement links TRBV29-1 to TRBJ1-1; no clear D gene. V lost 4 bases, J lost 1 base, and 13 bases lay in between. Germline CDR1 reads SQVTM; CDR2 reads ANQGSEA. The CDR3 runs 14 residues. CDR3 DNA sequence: TGCAGCGTTGGAGAGGGTGGAGGGAACACTGAAGCTTTCTTT. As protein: CSVGEGGGNTEAFF. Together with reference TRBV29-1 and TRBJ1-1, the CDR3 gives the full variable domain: SAVISQKPSRDICQRGTSLTIQCQVDSQVTMMFWYRQQPGQSLTLIATANQGSEATYESGFVIDKFPISRPNLTFSTLTVSNMSPEDSSIYLCSVGEGGGNTEAFFGQGTRLTVV.

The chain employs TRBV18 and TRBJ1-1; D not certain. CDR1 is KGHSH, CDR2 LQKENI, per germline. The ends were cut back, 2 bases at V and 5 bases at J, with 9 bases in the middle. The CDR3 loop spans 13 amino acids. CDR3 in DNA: TGTGCCAGCTCACCATTCCGGTTGACTGAAGCTTTCTTT. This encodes CASSPFRLTEAFF.

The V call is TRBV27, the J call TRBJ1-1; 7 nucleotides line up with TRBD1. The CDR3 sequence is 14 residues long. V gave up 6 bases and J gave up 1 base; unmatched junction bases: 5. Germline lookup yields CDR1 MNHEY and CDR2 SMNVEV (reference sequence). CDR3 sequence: CASSFGTENTEAFF. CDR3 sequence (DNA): TGTGCCAGCAGCTTTGGGACAGAGAACACTGAAGCTTTCTTT.

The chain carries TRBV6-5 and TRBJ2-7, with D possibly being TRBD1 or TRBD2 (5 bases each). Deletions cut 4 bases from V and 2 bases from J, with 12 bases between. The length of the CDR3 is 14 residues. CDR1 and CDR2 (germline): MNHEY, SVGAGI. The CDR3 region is CASSWSGQPYEQYF. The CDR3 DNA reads TGTGCCAGCAGTTGGTCGGGGCAACCCTACGAGCAGTACTTC.

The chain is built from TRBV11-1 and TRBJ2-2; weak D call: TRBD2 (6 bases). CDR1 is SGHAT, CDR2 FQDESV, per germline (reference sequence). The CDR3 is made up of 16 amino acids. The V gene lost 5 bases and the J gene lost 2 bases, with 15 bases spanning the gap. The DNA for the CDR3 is TGTGCCAGCAGCGAATTGGGGACTCCAAACACCGGGGAGCTGTTTTTT. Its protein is CASSELGTPNTGELFF.

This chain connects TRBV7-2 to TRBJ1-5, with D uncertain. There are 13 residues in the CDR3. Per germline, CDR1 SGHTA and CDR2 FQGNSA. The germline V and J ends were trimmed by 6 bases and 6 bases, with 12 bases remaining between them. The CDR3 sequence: CASRGRVGQPQHF. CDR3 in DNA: TGTGCCAGCAGGGGTAGGGTGGGTCAGCCCCAGCATTTT.

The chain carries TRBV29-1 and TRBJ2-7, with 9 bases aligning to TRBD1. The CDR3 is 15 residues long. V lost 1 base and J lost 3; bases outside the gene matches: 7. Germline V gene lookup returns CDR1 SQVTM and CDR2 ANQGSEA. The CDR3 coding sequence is TGCAGCGTTGAAGTTTTGGGACAGGGCCGCTACGAGCAGTACTTC. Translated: CSVEVLGQGRYEQYF.

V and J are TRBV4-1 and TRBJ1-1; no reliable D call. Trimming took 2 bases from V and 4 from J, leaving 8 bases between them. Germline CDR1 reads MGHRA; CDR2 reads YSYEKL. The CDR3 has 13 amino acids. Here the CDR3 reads CASSQLFITEAFF. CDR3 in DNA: TGCGCCAGCAGCCAACTTTTTATCACTGAAGCTTTCTTT.

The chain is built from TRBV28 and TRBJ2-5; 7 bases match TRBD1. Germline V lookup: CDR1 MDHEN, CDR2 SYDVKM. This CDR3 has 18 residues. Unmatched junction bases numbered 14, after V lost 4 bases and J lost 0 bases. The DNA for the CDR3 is TGTGCCAGCAGTTCACGACAGGGTGGATTCTCGGACCAAGAGACCCAGTACTTC. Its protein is CASSSRQGGFSDQETQYF.

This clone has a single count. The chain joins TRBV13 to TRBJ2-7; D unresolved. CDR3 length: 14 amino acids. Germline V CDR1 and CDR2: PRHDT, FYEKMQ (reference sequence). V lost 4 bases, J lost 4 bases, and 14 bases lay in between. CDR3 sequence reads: CASSSVGLAYEQYF. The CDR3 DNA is TGTGCCAGCAGCTCCGTTGGCTTGGCATACGAGCAGTACTTC. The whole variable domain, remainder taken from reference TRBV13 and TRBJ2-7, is AAGVIQSPRHLIKEKRETATLKCYPIPRHDTVYWYQQGPGQDPQFLISFYEKMQSDKGSIPDRFSAQQFSDYHSELNMSSLELGDSALYFCASSSVGLAYEQYFGPGTRLTVT.

Here the CDR3 DNA reads TGTGCCAGCAGTGCGTTGTGGACAGCCCAAGAGACCCAGTACTTC. Its translation: CASSALWTAQETQYF. This chain uses TRBV2 with TRBJ2-5; a possible D gene is TRBD1 (6 bases). This CDR3 has 15 residues. Per germline, CDR1 SNHLY and CDR2 FYNNEI. The V end lost 4 bases, the J end lost 1 base, and 13 bases lay between the germline ends.

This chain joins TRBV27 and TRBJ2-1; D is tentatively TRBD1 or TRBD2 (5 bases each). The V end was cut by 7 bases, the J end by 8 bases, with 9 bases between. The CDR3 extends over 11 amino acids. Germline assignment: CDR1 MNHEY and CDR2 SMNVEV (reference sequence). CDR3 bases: TGTGCCAGCATGGGGGATCATGAGCAGTTCTTC. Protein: CASMGDHEQFF.

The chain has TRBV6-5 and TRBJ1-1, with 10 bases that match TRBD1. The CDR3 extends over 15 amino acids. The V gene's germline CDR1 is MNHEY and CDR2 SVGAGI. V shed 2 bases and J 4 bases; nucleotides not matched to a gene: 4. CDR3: CASSYGRTGGTEAFF. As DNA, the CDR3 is TGTGCCAGCAGTTACGGCCGGACAGGGGGCACTGAAGCTTTCTTT.

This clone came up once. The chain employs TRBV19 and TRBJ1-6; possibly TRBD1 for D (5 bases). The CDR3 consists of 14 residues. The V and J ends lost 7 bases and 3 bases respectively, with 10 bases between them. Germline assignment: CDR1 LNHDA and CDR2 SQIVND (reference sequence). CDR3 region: CASMEGLYNSPLHF. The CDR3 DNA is TGTGCCAGTATGGAGGGACTCTATAATTCACCCCTCCACTTT.

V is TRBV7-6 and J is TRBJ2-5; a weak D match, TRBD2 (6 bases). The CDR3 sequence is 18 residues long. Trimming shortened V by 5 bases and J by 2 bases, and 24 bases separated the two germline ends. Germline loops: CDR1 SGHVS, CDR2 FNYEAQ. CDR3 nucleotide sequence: TGTGCCAGCAGCCTTCAGCGGGCTCCGGGACTCCAACAAGAGACCCAGTACTTC. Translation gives CASSLQRAPGLQQETQYF.

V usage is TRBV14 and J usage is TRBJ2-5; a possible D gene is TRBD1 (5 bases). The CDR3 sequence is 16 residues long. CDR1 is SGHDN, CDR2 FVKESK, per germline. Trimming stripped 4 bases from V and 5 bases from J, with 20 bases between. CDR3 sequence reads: CASSPRQGRSRETQYF. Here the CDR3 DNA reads TGTGCCAGCAGCCCGCGTCAGGGCCGGTCACGGGAGACCCAGTACTTC.